This is a list of T cell receptor beta chains from one sample in a study of blood T cell repertoires in COVID-19. Repertoires were generated with immunoSEQ multiplex PCR, while TCRdb's copy carries only in-frame clones and drops some. The sample has about 80,000 clones; 65% to 85% are singletons. Sequencing was performed on peripheral blood. These receptors were collected from a man between 70 and 80 years old with active or convalescent COVID-19. CDR3s include the opening cysteine and the closing phenylalanine or tryptophan. The order of the fields is V gene, CDR3 length, D gene, clone size, J gene, CDR3 protein, CDR3 DNA. The D gene is left open where the match is weak. Size values are once, few and many counts, or a class for expanded clones, and some rows have none.

v_gene: TRBV11-2; len: 17; d_gene: TRBD1; abundance: .; j_gene: TRBJ2-3; CDR3aa: CASSVDRGRGSTDTQYF; CDR3nt: TGTGCCAGCAGCGTGGACAGGGGGCGCGGAAGCACAGATACGCAGTATTTT
v_gene: TRBV9; len: 16; d_gene: TRBD2; abundance: .; j_gene: TRBJ2-2; CDR3aa: CASSETSGGYTGELFF; CDR3nt: TGTGCCAGCAGCGAAACTAGCGGGGGTTACACCGGGGAGCTGTTTTTT
v_gene: TRBV30; len: 14; d_gene: .; abundance: .; j_gene: TRBJ2-7; CDR3aa: CAWSGQGVGGEQYF; CDR3nt: TGTGCCTGGAGTGGTCAAGGGGTTGGGGGGGAGCAGTACTTC
v_gene: TRBV5-3; len: 11; d_gene: .; abundance: once; j_gene: TRBJ1-5; CDR3aa: CASVRKQPQHF; CDR3nt: TGTGCCAGCGTCAGAAAGCAGCCCCAGCATTTT
v_gene: TRBV10-3; len: 12; d_gene: TRBD1; abundance: .; j_gene: TRBJ1-1; CDR3aa: CAIRKDRAEAFF; CDR3nt: TGTGCCATCAGAAAGGACAGGGCTGAGGCTTTCTTT
v_gene: TRBV20-1; len: 11; d_gene: .; abundance: .; j_gene: TRBJ2-5; CDR3aa: CSGHYQETQYF; CDR3nt: TGCAGTGGCCACTACCAAGAGACCCAGTACTTC
v_gene: TRBV10-3; len: 15; d_gene: TRBD1; abundance: once; j_gene: TRBJ1-2; CDR3aa: CAISESKQGDYGYTF; CDR3nt: TGTGCCATCAGTGAGTCTAAACAGGGGGACTATGGCTACACCTTC
v_gene: TRBV9; len: 17; d_gene: TRBD2; abundance: .; j_gene: TRBJ2-3; CDR3aa: CASSPESPSGGRDTQYF; CDR3nt: TGTGCCAGCAGCCCCGAGTCCCCTAGCGGGGGGAGAGATACGCAGTATTTT
v_gene: TRBV5-1; len: 14; d_gene: .; abundance: .; j_gene: TRBJ2-5; CDR3aa: CASSLEGRVETQYF; CDR3nt: TGCGCCAGCAGCTTGGAAGGGCGGGTCGAGACCCAGTACTTC
v_gene: TRBV5-4; len: 14; d_gene: .; abundance: few; j_gene: TRBJ2-7; CDR3aa: CASSLARGLGEQYF; CDR3nt: TGTGCCAGCAGCTTGGCAAGGGGACTTGGCGAGCAGTACTTC
v_gene: TRBV4-1; len: 15; d_gene: TRBD2; abundance: .; j_gene: TRBJ2-1; CDR3aa: CASSPGGALLHEQFF; CDR3nt: TGCGCCAGCAGTCCCGGGGGGGCCCTTCTCCATGAGCAGTTCTTC
v_gene: TRBV12-3/TRBV12-4; len: 11; d_gene: .; abundance: .; j_gene: TRBJ1-1; CDR3aa: CASSLFSEAFF; CDR3nt: TGTGCCAGCAGTTTATTCTCTGAAGCTTTCTTT
v_gene: TRBV2; len: 13; d_gene: TRBD1; abundance: few; j_gene: TRBJ2-5; CDR3aa: CASNRGRSETQYF; CDR3nt: TGTGCCAGCAATAGGGGGCGGTCAGAGACCCAGTACTTC
v_gene: TRBV7-6; len: 16; d_gene: TRBD2; abundance: few; j_gene: TRBJ2-5; CDR3aa: CASSPRFERGQETQYF; CDR3nt: TGTGCCAGCAGCCCAAGGTTCGAGCGGGGCCAAGAGACCCAGTACTTC
v_gene: TRBV7-2; len: 13; d_gene: TRBD1; abundance: few; j_gene: TRBJ1-4; CDR3aa: CASSLGQGEKLFF; CDR3nt: TGTGCCAGCAGCTTAGGACAGGGGGAAAAACTGTTTTTT
v_gene: TRBV9; len: 14; d_gene: .; abundance: .; j_gene: TRBJ1-2; CDR3aa: CASSPQGQIYGYTF; CDR3nt: TGTGCCAGCAGCCCTCAGGGGCAGATCTATGGCTACACCTTC
v_gene: TRBV7-8; len: 16; d_gene: .; abundance: once; j_gene: TRBJ1-6; CDR3aa: CASSAAGTFYNSPLHF; CDR3nt: TGTGCCAGCAGCGCGGCCGGGACATTTTATAATTCACCCCTCCACTTT
v_gene: TRBV10-3; len: 15; d_gene: .; abundance: .; j_gene: TRBJ2-1; CDR3aa: CAISEGRQVMNEQFF; CDR3nt: TGTGCCATCAGTGAGGGAAGACAGGTGATGAATGAGCAGTTCTTC
v_gene: TRBV7-9; len: 16; d_gene: TRBD2; abundance: .; j_gene: TRBJ2-5; CDR3aa: CASSLSTSGAGETQYF; CDR3nt: TGTGCCAGCAGCTTATCGACTAGCGGGGCGGGGGAGACCCAGTACTTC
v_gene: TRBV5-1; len: 17; d_gene: TRBD2; abundance: .; j_gene: TRBJ2-3; CDR3aa: CASSFGLAGGSTDTQYF; CDR3nt: TGCGCCAGCAGCTTCGGACTAGCGGGGGGTAGCACAGATACGCAGTATTTT
v_gene: TRBV30; len: 15; d_gene: .; abundance: .; j_gene: TRBJ1-4; CDR3aa: CAWSDGRADGEKLFF; CDR3nt: TGTGCCTGGAGTGACGGGAGGGCCGATGGTGAAAAACTGTTTTTT
v_gene: TRBV3-1/TRBV3-2; len: 14; d_gene: .; abundance: .; j_gene: TRBJ1-1; CDR3aa: CASSSLRGNTEAFF; CDR3nt: TGTGCCAGCAGCTCTCTCCGGGGGAACACTGAAGCTTTCTTT
v_gene: TRBV28; len: 15; d_gene: .; abundance: .; j_gene: TRBJ2-6; CDR3aa: CASNDQGAGANVLTF; CDR3nt: TGTGCCAGCAATGACCAGGGTGCTGGGGCCAACGTCCTGACTTTC
v_gene: TRBV6-1; len: 15; d_gene: TRBD2; abundance: .; j_gene: TRBJ2-3; CDR3aa: CASSELAGDTDTQYF; CDR3nt: TGTGCCAGCAGTGAACTAGCGGGGGATACAGATACGCAGTATTTT
v_gene: TRBV6-2/TRBV6-3; len: 18; d_gene: .; abundance: .; j_gene: TRBJ2-3; CDR3aa: CASSYAVRGATLSDTQYF; CDR3nt: TGTGCCAGCAGTTACGCAGTGCGGGGAGCGACACTTTCAGATACGCAGTATTTT
v_gene: TRBV5-1; len: 16; d_gene: TRBD1; abundance: .; j_gene: TRBJ2-3; CDR3aa: CASSLAVGGGTDTQYF; CDR3nt: TGCGCCAGCAGCTTGGCCGTAGGGGGCGGCACAGATACGCAGTATTTT
v_gene: TRBV5-5; len: 16; d_gene: .; abundance: few; j_gene: TRBJ2-3; CDR3aa: CASSESRDTSTDTQYF; CDR3nt: TGTGCCAGCAGCGAATCCAGGGACACGAGCACAGATACGCAGTATTTT
v_gene: TRBV7-3; len: 15; d_gene: TRBD1; abundance: .; j_gene: TRBJ1-1; CDR3aa: CASSPGQGLNTEAFF; CDR3nt: TGTGCCAGCAGCCCAGGACAGGGATTGAACACTGAAGCTTTCTTT
v_gene: TRBV7-3; len: 15; d_gene: TRBD2; abundance: .; j_gene: TRBJ2-1; CDR3aa: CASSLTLVAGGQQFF; CDR3nt: TGTGCCAGCAGCTTAACGCTGGTAGCGGGGGGGCAGCAGTTCTTC
v_gene: TRBV6-5; len: 15; d_gene: TRBD2; abundance: .; j_gene: TRBJ2-1; CDR3aa: CASARERGGWDEQFF; CDR3nt: TGTGCCAGTGCACGAGAACGGGGGGGCTGGGATGAGCAGTTCTTC
v_gene: TRBV20-1; len: 11; d_gene: .; abundance: .; j_gene: TRBJ1-1; CDR3aa: CSANGGTEAFF; CDR3nt: TGCAGTGCTAACGGGGGGACTGAAGCTTTCTTT
v_gene: TRBV19; len: 14; d_gene: TRBD1; abundance: .; j_gene: TRBJ1-5; CDR3aa: CASKRDRGHQPQHF; CDR3nt: TGTGCCAGTAAAAGGGACAGGGGACATCAGCCCCAGCATTTT
v_gene: TRBV3-1/TRBV3-2; len: 14; d_gene: .; abundance: .; j_gene: TRBJ2-5; CDR3aa: CASSQGGLPETQYF; CDR3nt: TGTGCCAGCAGCCAAGGAGGTCTCCCGGAGACCCAGTACTTC
v_gene: TRBV5-4; len: 15; d_gene: TRBD1; abundance: few; j_gene: TRBJ2-5; CDR3aa: CASSARQGARETQYF; CDR3nt: TGTGCCAGCAGCGCGAGACAGGGGGCGAGGGAGACCCAGTACTTC
v_gene: TRBV6-5; len: 15; d_gene: TRBD1; abundance: .; j_gene: TRBJ2-7; CDR3aa: CASSLDRAPTYEQYF; CDR3nt: TGTGCCAGCAGCCTGGACAGGGCCCCTACCTACGAGCAGTACTTC
v_gene: TRBV2; len: 11; d_gene: TRBD1; abundance: .; j_gene: TRBJ1-1; CDR3aa: CANRGLDEAFF; CDR3nt: TGTGCCAATAGGGGGCTGGATGAAGCTTTCTTT
v_gene: TRBV5-1; len: 18; d_gene: TRBD2; abundance: .; j_gene: TRBJ2-3; CDR3aa: CASSEGTSGSPSTDTQYF; CDR3nt: TGCGCCAGCAGCGAGGGGACTAGCGGGTCCCCTAGCACAGATACGCAGTATTTT
v_gene: TRBV27; len: 14; d_gene: .; abundance: .; j_gene: TRBJ1-6; CDR3aa: CASRGGTVSLPLHF; CDR3nt: TGTGCCAGCAGGGGCGGGACGGTCTCTCTACCCCTCCACTTT
v_gene: TRBV5-1; len: 16; d_gene: .; abundance: few; j_gene: TRBJ2-2; CDR3aa: CASSVKGGPTDGELFF; CDR3nt: TGCGCCAGCAGCGTAAAGGGGGGGCCGACTGACGGGGAGCTGTTTTTT
v_gene: TRBV2; len: 16; d_gene: TRBD2; abundance: .; j_gene: TRBJ2-5; CDR3aa: CASGFTSGGARETQYF; CDR3nt: TGTGCCAGCGGCTTTACTAGCGGGGGGGCCCGTGAGACCCAGTACTTC
v_gene: TRBV19; len: 17; d_gene: TRBD2; abundance: few; j_gene: TRBJ2-7; CDR3aa: CASSAGKTSGDSYEQYF; CDR3nt: TGTGCCAGTAGTGCGGGAAAGACTAGCGGGGACTCCTACGAGCAGTACTTC
v_gene: TRBV28; len: 15; d_gene: .; abundance: .; j_gene: TRBJ1-2; CDR3aa: CASSSSPSANYGYTF; CDR3nt: TGTGCCAGCAGTTCCTCCCCCTCCGCTAACTATGGCTACACCTTC
v_gene: TRBV9; len: 17; d_gene: TRBD1; abundance: .; j_gene: TRBJ2-7; CDR3aa: CASSVAGTGTVGYEQYF; CDR3nt: TGTGCCAGCAGCGTAGCGGGGACCGGGACAGTAGGCTACGAGCAGTACTTC
v_gene: TRBV2; len: 12; d_gene: .; abundance: .; j_gene: TRBJ2-7; CDR3aa: CASSGRGHEQYF; CDR3nt: TGTGCCAGCAGTGGGAGGGGCCACGAGCAGTACTTC
v_gene: TRBV7-3; len: 12; d_gene: .; abundance: .; j_gene: TRBJ2-7; CDR3aa: CIFMGLALEQYF; CDR3nt: TGTATTTTCATGGGGCTGGCCCTCGAGCAGTACTTC
v_gene: TRBV19; len: 14; d_gene: .; abundance: .; j_gene: TRBJ2-3; CDR3aa: CASREWLGTDTQYF; CDR3nt: TGTGCCAGTAGAGAGTGGTTGGGCACAGATACGCAGTATTTT
v_gene: TRBV19; len: 16; d_gene: TRBD2; abundance: .; j_gene: TRBJ2-3; CDR3aa: CASSKVSSGGGDTQYF; CDR3nt: TGTGCCAGTAGTAAGGTCTCTAGCGGGGGGGGTGATACGCAGTATTTT
v_gene: TRBV3-1/TRBV3-2; len: 13; d_gene: TRBD1; abundance: .; j_gene: TRBJ1-2; CDR3aa: CASSRQGNHGYTF; CDR3nt: TGTGCCAGCAGCCGACAGGGTAACCATGGCTACACCTTC
v_gene: TRBV4-1; len: 15; d_gene: TRBD1; abundance: .; j_gene: TRBJ1-4; CDR3aa: CASSQGTGGNEKLFF; CDR3nt: TGCGCCAGCAGCCAAGGGACAGGGGGTAATGAAAAACTGTTTTTT
v_gene: TRBV3-1/TRBV3-2; len: 14; d_gene: .; abundance: .; j_gene: TRBJ1-3; CDR3aa: CASSQDRGGNTIYF; CDR3nt: TGTGCCAGCAGCCAAGATCGGGGTGGAAACACCATATATTTT
v_gene: TRBV29-1; len: 14; d_gene: TRBD2; abundance: .; j_gene: TRBJ2-5; CDR3aa: CSARGLAGKETQYF; CDR3nt: TGCAGCGCCCGGGGACTAGCGGGGAAAGAGACCCAGTACTTC
v_gene: TRBV24-1; len: 15; d_gene: TRBD1; abundance: once; j_gene: TRBJ1-4; CDR3aa: CATSEPTGGSEKLFF; CDR3nt: TGTGCCACCAGTGAGCCGACAGGGGGTAGTGAAAAACTGTTTTTT
v_gene: TRBV21-1; len: 15; d_gene: .; abundance: once; j_gene: TRBJ1-4; CDR3aa: CASSRQTGTNEKLFF; CDR3nt: TGTGCCAGCAGCAGACAGACAGGGACTAATGAAAAACTGTTTTTT